This TCR beta chain was profiled in a study of beta chain features in type 1 diabetes. Trimming took off 2 bases at V and 4 bases at J, with 11 bases between the two ends. The CDR3 has 13 amino acids. Germline V gene data show CDR1 as GTSNPN and CDR2 as SVGIG (reference sequence). This clone has more than one count but fewer than ten. Its antigen is undetermined. The study reverse transcribed the entire isolated RNA, so it sequenced expressed TCRB transcripts. The protocol was immunoSEQ multiplex PCR, while the TCRdb copy is restricted to in-frame clones and leaves out a portion. The sample gives more than 300,000 clones, roughly 13% of which show up once; around 0.01% is in the top ten. Findings and limits, study-wide: Across all four CD4+ subsets, people with type 1 diabetes showed modestly shorter TCRB CDR3s.

The V and J genes are TRBV30 and TRBJ1-2; no clear D gene. This receptor was identified in a woman between 18 and 29 years old with type 1 diabetes. Sequences were obtained from naive CD4+ T cells from blood. The CDR3 spells CAWSSGGGYGYTF. The DNA for the CDR3 is TGTGCCTGGAGTTCGGGTGGTGGCTATGGCTACACCTTC.